This TCR beta chain was found in a study of blood T cells in healthy people across ages. For the second PCR, which ran for roughly 6 to 12 cycles, a sample-barcoded 5' primer and a J-beta primer mix were used. TCRdb re-analysed the 5' RACE reads in MiXCR, keeping a single row per CDR3 protein. Of approximately 850,000 distinct CDR3 sequences in the sample, under 55% were seen once. This receptor was identified in a man in his 60s in good health. Sequenced sample: blood.

The CDR3 region is CASSVATGATGELFF. DNA for the CDR3: TGTGCCAGCAGCGTAGCTACGGGGGCCACCGGGGAGCTGTTTTTT. The rearrangement uses TRBV9 and TRBJ2-2; D tentatively fits TRBD1 or TRBD2 (6 bases each). Trimming took off 0 bases at V and 4 bases at J, with 10 bases between the two ends. The germline CDR1 and CDR2 sequences are SGDLS and YYNGEE. The CDR3 runs 15 residues.